These 14 T cell receptor beta chains originate from one sample sequenced in a study of PD-L1 blockade in urothelial cancer (dated by TCRdb to about 2017). Reading the label with the study, this specimen's time point is: pretreatment peripheral blood. Library generation was performed with the immunoSEQ multiplex PCR assay. The clones in this table, taken by TCRdb from immuneACCESS, are in-frame only. Not every clone is retained; where verified, under half of the shortfall comes from an unresolved V gene, and the cause of the rest is unknown. The sample includes fewer than 100,000 clones, with 70% to 90% observed a single time. The ten largest clones add up to about 6.9% of the sample. The specimen was PBMCs, collected around atezolizumab (anti-PD-L1) treatment. These receptors all stem from a man aged 40-49 years with urothelial cancer.

V usage is TRBV7-3 and J usage is TRBJ1-1, with D unresolved. The CDR3 runs to 16 residues. Per germline, CDR1 SGHTA and CDR2 FQGTGA. The V end was cut by 0 bases, the J end by 4 bases, with 15 bases between. CDR3 region: CASSLTADPAGTEAFF. The CDR3 coding sequence is TGTGCCAGCAGCTTAACTGCCGATCCGGCGGGCACTGAAGCTTTCTTT.

The V call is TRBV7-6, the J call TRBJ2-1; D unclear. This CDR3 has 13 residues. Germline CDR1 SGHVS, CDR2 FNYEAQ. V lost 3 bases and J 1 base, leaving 4 bases between the germline ends. This CDR3 reads CASSFQSYNEQFF. The DNA for the CDR3 is TGTGCCAGCAGCTTCCAATCCTACAATGAGCAGTTCTTC.

The chain carries TRBV10-3 and TRBJ2-4, with 11 bases that match TRBD1. CDR1 and CDR2 (germline): ENHRY, SYGVKD. V was pared by 6 bases and J by 6 bases, with 4 bases of the junction left unmatched. The CDR3 is made up of 14 amino acids. In DNA, the CDR3 is TGTGCCATCAGCCCCGGGACAGGGGGAAACATTCAGTACTTC. Translating it yields CAISPGTGGNIQYF.

This clone came up a few times. The rearrangement links TRBV19 to TRBJ2-2, with D uncertain. This CDR3 has 15 residues. V was trimmed by 10 bases and J by 0 bases, leaving 15 bases between them. The germline CDR1 and CDR2 sequences are LNHDA and SQIVND (reference sequence). CDR3 region: CATSRGRSNTGELFF. Written as DNA, the CDR3 is TGTGCCACCTCCCGCGGAAGGTCGAACACCGGGGAGCTGTTTTTT. The whole variable domain, filled in from reference TRBV19 and TRBJ2-2, reads DGGITQSPKYLFRKEGQNVTLSCEQNLNHDAMYWYRQDPGQGLRLIYYSQIVNDFQKGDIAEGYSVSREKKESFPLTVTSAQKNPTAFYLCATSRGRSNTGELFFGEGSRLTVL.

The V and J genes are TRBV18 and TRBJ2-2; weak D call: TRBD1 (6 bases). CDR3 length: 15 amino acids. Deletions cut 3 bases from V and 4 bases from J, with 12 bases between. In germline, CDR1 is KGHSH, CDR2 LQKENI. CDR3 DNA sequence: TGTGCCAGCTCACCTCAGGGGATGCCCACCGGGGAGCTGTTTTTT. Its translation: CASSPQGMPTGELFF.

The chain employs TRBV30 and TRBJ1-1; D gene unclear. The CDR3 sequence is 11 residues long. Trimming cost V 2 bases and J 11 bases, with 12 bases left between them. CDR1 GTSNPN and CDR2 SVGIG come from the germline V gene (reference sequence). The CDR3 nucleotides read TGTGCCTGGAGTCCTCCCCTGAGGGCTTTCTTT. This gives the protein CAWSPPLRAFF.

The chain recombines TRBV2 with TRBJ2-7; TRBD2 matches at 12 bases. The CDR3 has 14 residues. V was pared by 4 bases and J by 6 bases, with 4 bases of the junction left unmatched. Looked up from germline, CDR1 is SNHLY and CDR2 is FYNNEI. CDR3 region: CASSVTSGSVEQYF. The CDR3 nucleotides read TGTGCCAGCAGTGTGACTAGCGGGAGCGTCGAGCAGTACTTC.

A few counts support this clone. J is TRBJ1-3 and V is TRBV28, with 7 bases matching TRBD1. This CDR3 comprises 16 residues. Germline assignment: CDR1 MDHEN and CDR2 SYDVKM. V trimming: 2 bases; J trimming: 3 bases; junction bases outside the gene matches: 7. The CDR3 nucleotides read TGTGCCAGCAGTTTAAGCCCGGGACAGCGTGGAAACACCATATATTTT. As protein: CASSLSPGQRGNTIYF.

This chain links TRBV7-2 with TRBJ2-1; D is unclear. Germline loops: CDR1 SGHTA, CDR2 FQGNSA. The CDR3 runs 14 residues. The V and J ends lost 1 base and 10 bases respectively, with 14 bases between them. The CDR3 sequence is CASSLVPNAREQFF. CDR3 sequence (DNA): TGTGCCAGCAGCTTAGTCCCCAACGCCAGGGAGCAGTTCTTC.

The chain has TRBV9 and TRBJ2-6; tentatively, D is TRBD1 (6 bases). The CDR3 length is 15 residues. V lost 6 bases, J lost 2 bases, and 12 bases lay in between. Germline V lookup: CDR1 SGDLS, CDR2 YYNGEE. The CDR3 spells CASTDSPTGANVLTF. CDR3 sequence (DNA): TGTGCCAGCACGGACAGTCCCACTGGGGCCAACGTCCTGACTTTC. Using reference TRBV9 and TRBJ2-6 for the parts outside the CDR3, the full variable domain is DSGVTQTPKHLITATGQRVTLRCSPRSGDLSVYWYQQSLDQGLQFLIQYYNGEERAKGNILERFSAQQFPDLHSELNLSSLELGDSALYFCASTDSPTGANVLTFGAGSRLTVL.

This rearrangement joins TRBV19 to TRBJ1-2; TRBD1 agrees at 7 bases. The CDR3 loop spans 12 amino acids. With V trimmed by 5 bases and J by 8 bases, 5 bases remained unmatched. Germline V gene lookup returns CDR1 LNHDA and CDR2 SQIVND (reference sequence). CDR3 nucleotide sequence: TGTGCCAGTAGTTCACAGGGGTCCGGCTACACCTTC. It is translated as CASSSQGSGYTF.

The V call is TRBV5-4, the J call TRBJ1-4; D perhaps matches TRBD1 (6 bases). Trimming removed 7 bases at V and 0 bases at J, with 13 bases between. The germline CDR1 and CDR2 sequences are SGHNT and YYREEE (reference sequence). This CDR3 comprises 15 residues. This CDR3 is CASGKGVATNEKLFF. For the CDR3, the DNA is TGTGCCAGCGGGAAGGGGGTTGCAACTAATGAAAAACTGTTTTTT.

The chain links TRBV29-1 to TRBJ2-5; TRBD1 matches 8 bases. The germline CDR1 and CDR2 sequences are SQVTM and ANQGSEA. This CDR3 comprises 13 residues. V was pared by 7 bases and J by 0 bases, with 4 bases of the junction left unmatched. The CDR3 protein is CSALDRDQETQYF. The CDR3 DNA reads as TGCAGCGCTCTGGACAGGGACCAAGAGACCCAGTACTTC.

The chain recombines TRBV18 with TRBJ1-1; 11 nucleotides agree with TRBD1. The CDR3 contains 14 residues. With V trimmed by 4 bases and J by 5 bases, 3 bases remained unmatched. Per germline, CDR1 KGHSH and CDR2 LQKENI. The CDR3 region has the DNA TGTGCCAGCTCACTGGGACAGGGGGGAACTGAAGCTTTCTTT. Its protein product is CASSLGQGGTEAFF.